This T cell receptor (beta chain) was documented in a study of identical twins. The study, taken as a whole, reports: Zero-insertion results could be subject to partial confounding by invariant MAIT and iNKT cells.

There are a few counts of this clonotype. Its antigen remains unidentified. This CDR3 contains 15 residues. V gave up 6 bases and J gave up 1 base, with 16 bases separating them. The V gene's germline CDR1 is SGHTA and CDR2 FQGNSA. The authors used template switching to add a universal primer site and gave cDNA unique molecular identifiers. TCRdb recomputed calls from the 5' RACE reads with MiXCR, one row per CDR3 protein. This table has roughly 570,000 distinct CDR3 sequences, 7.5% to 10% appearing once. This sample also appeared in a second study, on yellow fever vaccine responses in identical twins. This second study says: Twins' vaccine T cell response reportedly gave the appearance of partial convergence and partial personalization.

The source of this sequence is a woman aged 18-29 years in good health. V usage is TRBV7-2 and J usage is TRBJ2-7, with D possibly being TRBD2 (6 bases). The sequenced material came from PBMCs. The CDR3: CASSRLPGVSYEQYF. DNA for the CDR3: TGTGCCAGCAGTCGACTCCCGGGGGTTTCCTACGAGCAGTACTTC. The variable domain in full, with the rest retrieved from reference TRBV7-2 and TRBJ2-7, is GAGVSQSPSNKVTEKGKDVELRCDPISGHTALYWYRQSLGQGLEFLIYFQGNSAPDKSGLPSDRFSAERTGGSVSTLTIQRTQQEDSAVYLCASSRLPGVSYEQYFGPGTRLTVT.